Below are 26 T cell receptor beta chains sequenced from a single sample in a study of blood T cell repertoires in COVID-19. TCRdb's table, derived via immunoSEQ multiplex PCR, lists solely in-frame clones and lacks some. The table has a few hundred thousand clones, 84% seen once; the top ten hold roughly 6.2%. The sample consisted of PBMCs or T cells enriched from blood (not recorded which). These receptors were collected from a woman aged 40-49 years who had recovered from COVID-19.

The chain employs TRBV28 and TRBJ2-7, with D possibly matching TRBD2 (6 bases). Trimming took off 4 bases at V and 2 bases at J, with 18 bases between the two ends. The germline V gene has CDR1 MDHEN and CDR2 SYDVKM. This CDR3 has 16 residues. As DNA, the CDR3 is TGTGCCAGCAGTTCGTACCACGGGAGCTCACCCTACGAGCAGTACTTC. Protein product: CASSSYHGSSPYEQYF.

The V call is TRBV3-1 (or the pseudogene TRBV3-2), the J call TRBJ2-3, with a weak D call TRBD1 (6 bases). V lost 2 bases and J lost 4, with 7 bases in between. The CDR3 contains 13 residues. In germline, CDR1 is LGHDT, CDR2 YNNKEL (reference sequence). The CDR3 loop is CASSQNRADTQYF. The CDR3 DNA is TGTGCCAGCAGCCAAAACAGGGCAGATACGCAGTATTTT.

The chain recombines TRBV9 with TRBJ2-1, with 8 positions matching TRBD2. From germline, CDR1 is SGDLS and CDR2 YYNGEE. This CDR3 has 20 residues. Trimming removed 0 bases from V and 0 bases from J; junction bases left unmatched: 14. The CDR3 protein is CASSVVGLREADISYNEQFF. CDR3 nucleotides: TGTGCCAGCAGCGTAGTTGGGTTGCGGGAGGCCGATATCTCCTACAATGAGCAGTTCTTC.

CDR3 loop: CASSLVAGFLGELFF. The CDR3 nucleotides read TGTGCCAGCAGCTTAGTGGCAGGCTTCCTCGGGGAGCTGTTTTTT. J is TRBJ2-2 and V is TRBV7-2; D gene unclear. The CDR3 has 15 residues. Trimming took off 1 base at V and 7 bases at J, with 13 bases between the two ends. CDR1 and CDR2 from the germline V gene are SGHTA and FQGNSA.

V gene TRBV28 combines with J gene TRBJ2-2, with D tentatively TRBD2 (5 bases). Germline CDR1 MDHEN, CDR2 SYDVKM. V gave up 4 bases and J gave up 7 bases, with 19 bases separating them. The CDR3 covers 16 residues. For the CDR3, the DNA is TGTGCCAGCAGTTCACCCGGAGAGGGTGGAGGCGGGGAGCTGTTTTTT. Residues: CASSSPGEGGGGELFF.

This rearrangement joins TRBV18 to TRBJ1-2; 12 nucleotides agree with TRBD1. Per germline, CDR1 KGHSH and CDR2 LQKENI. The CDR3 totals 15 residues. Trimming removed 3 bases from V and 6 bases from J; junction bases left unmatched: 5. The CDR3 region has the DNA TGTGCCAGCTCACCGCGGGACAGGGGGCAAGATGGCTACACCTTC. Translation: CASSPRDRGQDGYTF. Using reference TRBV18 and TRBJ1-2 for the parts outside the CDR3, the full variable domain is NAGVMQNPRHLVRRRGQEARLRCSPMKGHSHVYWYRQLPEEGLKFMVYLQKENIIDESGMPKERFSAEFPKEGPSILRIQQVVRGDSAAYFCASSPRDRGQDGYTFGSGTRLTVV.

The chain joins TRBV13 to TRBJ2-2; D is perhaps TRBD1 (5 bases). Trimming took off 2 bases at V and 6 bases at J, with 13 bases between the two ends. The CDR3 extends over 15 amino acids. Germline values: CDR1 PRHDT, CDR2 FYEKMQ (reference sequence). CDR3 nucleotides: TGTGCCAGCAGCTTATTCAGGGATCTATCCGGGGAGCTGTTTTTT. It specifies CASSLFRDLSGELFF.

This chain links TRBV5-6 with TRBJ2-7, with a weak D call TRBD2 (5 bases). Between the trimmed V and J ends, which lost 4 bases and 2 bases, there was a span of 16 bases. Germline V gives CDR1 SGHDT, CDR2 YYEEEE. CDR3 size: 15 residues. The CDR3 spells CASSPLGGSTYEQYF. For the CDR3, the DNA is TGTGCCAGCAGCCCACTTGGCGGGTCCACCTACGAGCAGTACTTC.

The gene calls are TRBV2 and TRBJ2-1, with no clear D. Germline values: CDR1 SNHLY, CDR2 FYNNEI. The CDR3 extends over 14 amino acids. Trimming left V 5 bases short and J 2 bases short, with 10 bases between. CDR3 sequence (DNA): TGTGCCAGCAGTCTGGCGGCTCCCTACAATGAGCAGTTCTTC. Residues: CASSLAAPYNEQFF.

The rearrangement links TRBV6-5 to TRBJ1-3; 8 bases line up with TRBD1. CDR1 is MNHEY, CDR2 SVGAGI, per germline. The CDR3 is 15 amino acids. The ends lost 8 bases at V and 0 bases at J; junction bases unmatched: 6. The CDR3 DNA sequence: TGTGCCAGCGAGGGACAGGCGTACTCTGGAAACACCATATATTTT. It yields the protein CASEGQAYSGNTIYF.

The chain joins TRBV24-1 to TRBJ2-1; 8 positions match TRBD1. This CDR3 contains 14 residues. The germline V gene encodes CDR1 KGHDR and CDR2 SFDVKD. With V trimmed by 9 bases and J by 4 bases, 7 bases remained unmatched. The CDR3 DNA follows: TGTGCCACCTCCGGGACAGGCCCTTACAATGAGCAGTTCTTC. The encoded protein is CATSGTGPYNEQFF.

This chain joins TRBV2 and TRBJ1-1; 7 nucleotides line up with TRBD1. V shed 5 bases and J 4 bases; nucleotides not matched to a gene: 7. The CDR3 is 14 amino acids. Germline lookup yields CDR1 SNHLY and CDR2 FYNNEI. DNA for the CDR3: TGTGCCAGCAGTACAACAGGGGCGGGCACTGAAGCTTTCTTT. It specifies CASSTTGAGTEAFF.

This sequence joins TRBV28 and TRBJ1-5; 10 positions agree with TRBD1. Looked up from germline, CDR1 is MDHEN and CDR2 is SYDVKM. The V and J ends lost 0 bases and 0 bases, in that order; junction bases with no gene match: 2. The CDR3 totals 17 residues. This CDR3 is CASSLWDRGYSNQPQHF. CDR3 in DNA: TGTGCCAGCAGTTTATGGGACAGGGGGTATAGCAATCAGCCCCAGCATTTT.

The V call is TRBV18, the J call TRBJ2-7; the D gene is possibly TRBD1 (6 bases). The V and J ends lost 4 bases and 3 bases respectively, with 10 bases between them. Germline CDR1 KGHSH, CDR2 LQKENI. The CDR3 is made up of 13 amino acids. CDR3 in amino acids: CASSRTENYEQYV. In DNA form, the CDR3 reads TGTGCCAGCTCACGGACAGAAAACTACGAGCAGTACGTC.

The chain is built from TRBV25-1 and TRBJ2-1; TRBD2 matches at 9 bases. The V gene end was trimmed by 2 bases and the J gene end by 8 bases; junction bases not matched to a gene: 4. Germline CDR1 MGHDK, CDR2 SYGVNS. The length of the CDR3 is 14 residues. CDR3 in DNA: TGTGCCAGCAGTGAAGTCGGGACTAGCCATGAGCAGTTCTTC. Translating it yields CASSEVGTSHEQFF.

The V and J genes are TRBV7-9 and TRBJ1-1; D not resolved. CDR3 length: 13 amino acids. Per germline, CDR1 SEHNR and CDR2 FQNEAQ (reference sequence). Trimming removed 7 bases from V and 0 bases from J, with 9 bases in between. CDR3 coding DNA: TGTGCCAGCACCCCAAGAGTGAACACTGAAGCTTTCTTT. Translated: CASTPRVNTEAFF.

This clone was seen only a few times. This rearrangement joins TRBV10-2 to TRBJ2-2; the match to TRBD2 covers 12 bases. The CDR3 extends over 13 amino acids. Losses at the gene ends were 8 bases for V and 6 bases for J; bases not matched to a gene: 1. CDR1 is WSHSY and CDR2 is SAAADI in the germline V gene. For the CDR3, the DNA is TGCGCCAGCCTAGCGGGAGGGTCCGGGGAGCTGTTTTTT. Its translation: CASLAGGSGELFF.

The CDR3 loop is CASGLVAAPILYEQFF. CDR3 nucleotides: TGTGCTAGTGGTTTGGTAGCGGCCCCTATATTATACGAGCAGTTCTTC. The chain combines TRBV12-5 with TRBJ2-1, with D maybe TRBD2 (5 bases). CDR1 is LGHNT and CDR2 is FRNRAP in the germline V gene. The CDR3 consists of 16 residues. The V gene lost 0 bases and the J gene lost 10 bases, with 19 bases spanning the gap.

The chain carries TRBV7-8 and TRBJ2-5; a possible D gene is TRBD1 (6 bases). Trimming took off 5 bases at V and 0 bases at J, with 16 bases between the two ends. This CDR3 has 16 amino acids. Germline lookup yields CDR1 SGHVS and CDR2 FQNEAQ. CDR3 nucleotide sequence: TGTGCCAGCAGCCTTGGGGACACCCACCACCAAGAGACCCAGTACTTC. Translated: CASSLGDTHHQETQYF.

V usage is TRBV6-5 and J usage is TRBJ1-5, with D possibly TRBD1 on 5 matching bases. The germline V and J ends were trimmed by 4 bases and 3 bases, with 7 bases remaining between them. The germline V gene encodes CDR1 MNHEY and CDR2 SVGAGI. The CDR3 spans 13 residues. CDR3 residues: CASSLQVNQPQHF. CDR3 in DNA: TGTGCCAGCAGTTTACAGGTCAATCAGCCCCAGCATTTT.

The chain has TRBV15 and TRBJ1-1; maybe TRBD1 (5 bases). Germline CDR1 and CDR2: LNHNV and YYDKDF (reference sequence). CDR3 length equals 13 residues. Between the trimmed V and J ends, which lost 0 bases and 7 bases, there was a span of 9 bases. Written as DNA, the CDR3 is TGTGCCACCAGCAGAGAAACGACAGATGAAGCTTTCTTT. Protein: CATSRETTDEAFF.

CDR3 protein: CASSENPYLYEQYF. CDR3 nucleotides: TGCGCCAGCAGTGAGAATCCCTATCTCTACGAGCAGTACTTC. This chain links TRBV10-2 with TRBJ2-7; no clear D. Germline loops: CDR1 WSHSY, CDR2 SAAADI. Trimming stripped 2 bases from V and 3 bases from J, with 11 bases between. The CDR3 has 14 amino acids.

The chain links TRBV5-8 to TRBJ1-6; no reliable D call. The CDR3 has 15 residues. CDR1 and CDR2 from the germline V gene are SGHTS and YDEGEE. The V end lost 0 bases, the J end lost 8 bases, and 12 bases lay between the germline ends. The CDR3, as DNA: TGTGCCAGCAGCTTGGGAGACGGCGGAGATTCACCCCTCCACTTT. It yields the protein CASSLGDGGDSPLHF.

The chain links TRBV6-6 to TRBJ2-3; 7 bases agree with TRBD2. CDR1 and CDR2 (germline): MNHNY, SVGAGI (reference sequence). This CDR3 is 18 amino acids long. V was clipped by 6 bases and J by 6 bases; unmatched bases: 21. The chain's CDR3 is CASRRLGSTAGSIDTQYF. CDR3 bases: TGTGCCAGCAGGCGACTCGGGAGCACAGCGGGATCGATTGATACGCAGTATTTT.

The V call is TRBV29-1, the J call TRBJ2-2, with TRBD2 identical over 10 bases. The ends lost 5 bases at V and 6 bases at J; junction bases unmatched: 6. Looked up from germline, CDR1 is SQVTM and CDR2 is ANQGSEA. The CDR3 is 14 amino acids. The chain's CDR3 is CSVRASGSAGELFF. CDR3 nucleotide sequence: TGCAGCGTTAGGGCTAGCGGGAGCGCCGGGGAGCTGTTTTTT.

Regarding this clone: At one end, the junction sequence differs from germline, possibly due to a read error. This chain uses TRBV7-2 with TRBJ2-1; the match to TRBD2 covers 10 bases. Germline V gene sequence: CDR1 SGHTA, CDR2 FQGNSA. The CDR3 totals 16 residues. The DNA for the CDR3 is TGTGCCAGCAGCCTAGCGGGAGTGGGGTCCTACAATGAGCAGTTCTTC. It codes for CASSLAGVGSYNEQFF.